Listed below are T cell receptor beta chains from one sample, sequenced in a study of tumor-infiltrating lymphocytes in primary liver carcinoma. TCRdb re-derived calls from the multiplex PCR reads in MiXCR, one entry per CDR3 protein. The sample lists over 100,000 distinct CDR3 sequences; nearly 70% were seen once. Material: tumor-adjacent normal liver tissue. These TCRs come from a woman aged 55-69 years with primary liver carcinoma and hepatitis B virus infection. CDR3s include the opening cysteine and the closing phenylalanine or tryptophan. A D gene is named only where the DNA matches it firmly. A row's size may be missing; if present it is once, few, many or a size class.

j_gene	d_gene	abundance	v_gene	CDR3aa	CDR3nt
TRBJ2-3	-	-	TRBV29-1	CSVKPGRTDTQYF	TGCAGCGTCAAGCCGGGACGGACAGATACGCAGTATTTT
TRBJ1-1	-	many	TRBV7-9	CASSLGGAEAFF	TGTGCCAGCAGCTTAGGCGGGGCTGAAGCTTTCTTT
TRBJ1-1	-	-	TRBV6-1	CASSPTRGGTEAFF	TGTGCCAGCAGTCCCACAAGGGGGGGTACTGAAGCTTTCTTT
TRBJ2-7	-	-	TRBV7-9	CASGLQGRPYEQHF	TGTGCCAGCGGACTACAGGGTAGACCCTACGAGCAGCACTTC
TRBJ2-2	-	-	TRBV28	CASSLVGSSTGELSF	TGTGCCAGCAGTTTAGTAGGGTCGAGCACCGGGGAGCTGTCTTTT
TRBJ2-7	-	-	TRBV11-2	CAISFGPSTCSAAYEQYF	TGTGCCATCAGCTTTGGACCATCTACATGCTCAGCTGCCTACGAGCAGTACTTC
TRBJ1-1	-	-	TRBV6-5	CANTYGTEAYF	TGTGCCAACACCTACGGGACCGAAGCTTACTTT
TRBJ2-5	-	many	TRBV11-2	CASSSGQQETQYF	TGTGCCAGCAGCTCCGGCCAACAAGAGACCCAGTACTTC
TRBJ2-1	TRBD2	many	TRBV28	CASTNVPLLAGKSYNEQFF	TGTGCCAGCACCAACGTACCCCTCCTAGCGGGTAAATCCTACAATGAGCAGTTCTTC
TRBJ1-1	-	-	TRBV7-9	CASSPYVGAFF	TGTGCCAGCAGCCCTTATGTAGGAGCTTTCTTT